This T cell receptor (beta chain) was identified in a study of blood T cell repertoires in COVID-19. For the study at large: COVID-19 samples from acute and convalescent phases originated in the United States, Italy and Spain.

This table comes from immunoSEQ multiplex PCR, and its TCRdb copy is limited to in-frame clones, with some not included. The sample records about 500,000 clones, roughly 91% being singletons. This CDR3 has 14 residues. After removal of 6 bases from V and 0 bases from J, the junction contained 7 bases not matched to a gene. CDR1 and CDR2 from the germline V gene are SQVTM and ANQGSEA. The TCR sequence derives from a woman in her forties or fifties with COVID-19, enrolled during active disease. The sequenced sample consisted of peripheral blood. V usage is TRBV29-1 and J usage is TRBJ1-1, with TRBD1 matching 7 bases. The CDR3 reads CSVGEGQMNTEAFF. Here the CDR3 DNA reads TGCAGCGTCGGTGAGGGACAGATGAACACTGAAGCTTTCTTT.